This passage covers 10 T cell receptor beta chains from one sample sequenced in a study of blood T cell repertoires in COVID-19. The table came from immunoSEQ multiplex PCR; TCRdb's copy has only in-frame clones and leaves some out. This table holds 120,000 or so clones, about 85% found once. The sequencing input was peripheral blood. All receptors come from a human donor in a cohort sampled during active COVID-19.

The V and J genes are TRBV6-5 and TRBJ1-2; D perhaps matches TRBD1 (5 bases). Germline CDR1 reads MNHEY; CDR2 reads SVGAGI. The V and J ends lost 0 bases and 8 bases respectively, with 13 bases between them. The CDR3 is 14 amino acids. This chain's CDR3 is CASSYSGLRAGYTF. The CDR3 DNA is TGTGCCAGCAGTTACTCGGGACTACGGGCGGGCTACACCTTC.

The rearrangement joins TRBV19 to TRBJ2-2, with 7 bases aligning to TRBD2. This CDR3 is built from 13 residues. V trimming: 6 bases; J trimming: 9 bases; junction bases outside the gene matches: 7. Germline lookup yields CDR1 LNHDA and CDR2 SQIVND (reference sequence). Here the CDR3 reads CASSRLAIWELFF. The CDR3 nucleotides read TGTGCCAGTAGCCGACTAGCCATTTGGGAGCTGTTTTTT. The full variable domain, in which reference TRBV19 and TRBJ2-2 provide the parts outside the CDR3, is DGGITQSPKYLFRKEGQNVTLSCEQNLNHDAMYWYRQDPGQGLRLIYYSQIVNDFQKGDIAEGYSVSREKKESFPLTVTSAQKNPTAFYLCASSRLAIWELFFGEGSRLTVL.

The V gene is TRBV10-2, the J gene TRBJ2-2, with 7 positions matching TRBD2. V was clipped by 6 bases and J by 4 bases; unmatched bases: 5. Germline CDR1 and CDR2: WSHSY and SAAADI. The CDR3 has 14 residues. The CDR3 reads CASRRELSTGELFF. Here the CDR3 DNA reads TGCGCCAGCAGGCGGGAGCTATCCACCGGGGAGCTGTTTTTT.

This chain connects TRBV3-1 (or the pseudogene TRBV3-2) to TRBJ1-1; D uncertain. Germline CDR1 is LGHDT and CDR2 is YNNKEL (reference sequence). This CDR3 region has 12 residues. The V gene lost 3 bases and the J gene lost 5 bases, with 7 bases spanning the gap. CDR3 in amino acids: CASSHRVTEAFF. CDR3 sequence (DNA): TGTGCCAGCAGCCATCGGGTGACTGAAGCTTTCTTT.

This clone was observed once. The chain recombines TRBV9 with TRBJ2-5; D unclear. CDR1 and CDR2 (germline): SGDLS, YYNGEE. Trimming shortened V by 3 bases and J by 2 bases, and 11 bases separated the two germline ends. CDR3 length equals 14 residues. The CDR3 loop reads CASSGPGSQETQYF. The CDR3 DNA is TGTGCCAGCAGCGGTCCAGGTAGTCAAGAGACCCAGTACTTC.

The chain is built from TRBV4-2 and TRBJ2-7, with 8 bases fitting TRBD2. The trim removed 1 base at V and 4 bases at J, leaving 3 bases unmatched. CDR1 LGHNA and CDR2 YNFKEQ come from the germline V gene. This CDR3 comprises 14 residues. CDR3 residues: CASSQVGGGYEQYF. CDR3 in DNA: TGTGCCAGCAGCCAAGTGGGCGGGGGGTACGAGCAGTACTTC.

In this sample, this clone turned up a few times. The chain carries TRBV7-8 and TRBJ1-1; a possible D gene is TRBD1 (5 bases). CDR3 length equals 14 residues. The V gene lost 6 bases and the J gene lost 8 bases, with 19 bases spanning the gap. The V gene's germline CDR1 is SGHVS and CDR2 FQNEAQ. CDR3 residues: CASSSVWGSSEAFF. The CDR3, as DNA: TGTGCCAGCAGTTCGGTGTGGGGCTCCTCCGAAGCTTTCTTT.

This sequence joins TRBV2 and TRBJ1-4; D gene unclear. Per germline, CDR1 SNHLY and CDR2 FYNNEI. With 3 bases removed from V and 8 bases from J, the gap between germline ends came to 13 bases. This CDR3 has 14 amino acids. The CDR3 protein is CASSDRQEREKLFF. As DNA, the CDR3 is TGTGCCAGCAGTGATCGGCAGGAACGCGAAAAACTGTTTTTT.

The CDR3 DNA is TGCGCCAGCAAGGGGTCTCCGGGACAGGGGGTCTTTGGAGCTTTCTTT. Protein product: CASKGSPGQGVFGAFF. The gene calls are TRBV5-1 and TRBJ1-1, with TRBD1 identical over 11 bases. The J segment lost 10 bases and the V segment lost 6 bases, leaving 17 bases of the junction unmatched. The CDR3 is 16 residues long. CDR1 SGHRS and CDR2 YFSETQ come from the germline V gene.

This chain's CDR3 is CASSSLDPGRWLYGYTF. For the CDR3, the DNA is TGTGCCAGCAGTTCCCTGGACCCCGGGAGGTGGCTCTATGGCTACACCTTC. This rearrangement joins TRBV27 to TRBJ1-2, with D unclear. With 4 bases removed from V and 4 bases from J, the gap between germline ends came to 22 bases. This CDR3 region has 17 residues. Looked up from germline, CDR1 is MNHEY and CDR2 is SMNVEV (reference sequence).